The present T cell receptor (beta chain) was sequenced within a study of shared clonotypes between healthy human individuals. Study information: The people who gave samples were two women and three men aged 18 to 49.

The assay was immunoSEQ multiplex PCR, and TCRdb's table has in-frame clones only and misses some. The sample holds under 700,000 clones, approximately 95% seen once. CD45RO-negative cells were positively selected for CCR7, leaving out terminally differentiated effector memory CD45RA+ cells. The sequence was collected from a woman in her twenties or thirties in good health. The sequencing sample was made of naive CD8+ T cells sorted from blood.

The CDR3 DNA reads as TGTGCCACCAGCAGAGATAGCCCGGTAGCCGGGGAGCTGTTTTTT. This sequence encodes CATSRDSPVAGELFF. The chain uses TRBV15 and TRBJ2-2; the D is unclear. V lost 0 bases, J lost 6 bases, and 11 bases lay in between. The germline V gene has CDR1 LNHNV and CDR2 YYDKDF (reference sequence). The CDR3 sequence is 15 residues long.